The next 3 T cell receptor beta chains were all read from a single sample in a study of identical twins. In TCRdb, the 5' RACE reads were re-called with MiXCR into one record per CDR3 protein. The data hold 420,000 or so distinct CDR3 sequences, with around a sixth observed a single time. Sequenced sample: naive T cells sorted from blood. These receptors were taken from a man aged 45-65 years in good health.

The CDR3 is CATSRAQGAAYEQYF. The DNA for the CDR3 is TGTGCCACCAGCAGGGCACAGGGGGCTGCCTACGAGCAGTACTTC. V is TRBV15 and J is TRBJ2-7; the match to TRBD1 covers 9 bases. The V gene's germline CDR1 is LNHNV and CDR2 YYDKDF (reference sequence). V lost 3 bases to trimming and J lost 2 bases; unmatched junction nucleotides: 5. The CDR3 sequence is 15 residues long.

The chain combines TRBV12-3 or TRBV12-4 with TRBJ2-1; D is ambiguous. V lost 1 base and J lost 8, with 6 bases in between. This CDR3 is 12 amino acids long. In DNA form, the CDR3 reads TGTGCCAGCAGTTTAGAGTTCGATGAGCAGTTCTTC. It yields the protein CASSLEFDEQFF.

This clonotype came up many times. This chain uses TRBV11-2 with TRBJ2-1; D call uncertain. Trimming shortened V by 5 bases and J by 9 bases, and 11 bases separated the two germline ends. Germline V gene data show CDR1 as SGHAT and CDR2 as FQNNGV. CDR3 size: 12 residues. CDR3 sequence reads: CASSQQWGEQFF. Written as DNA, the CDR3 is TGTGCCAGCAGCCAACAGTGGGGTGAGCAGTTCTTC.